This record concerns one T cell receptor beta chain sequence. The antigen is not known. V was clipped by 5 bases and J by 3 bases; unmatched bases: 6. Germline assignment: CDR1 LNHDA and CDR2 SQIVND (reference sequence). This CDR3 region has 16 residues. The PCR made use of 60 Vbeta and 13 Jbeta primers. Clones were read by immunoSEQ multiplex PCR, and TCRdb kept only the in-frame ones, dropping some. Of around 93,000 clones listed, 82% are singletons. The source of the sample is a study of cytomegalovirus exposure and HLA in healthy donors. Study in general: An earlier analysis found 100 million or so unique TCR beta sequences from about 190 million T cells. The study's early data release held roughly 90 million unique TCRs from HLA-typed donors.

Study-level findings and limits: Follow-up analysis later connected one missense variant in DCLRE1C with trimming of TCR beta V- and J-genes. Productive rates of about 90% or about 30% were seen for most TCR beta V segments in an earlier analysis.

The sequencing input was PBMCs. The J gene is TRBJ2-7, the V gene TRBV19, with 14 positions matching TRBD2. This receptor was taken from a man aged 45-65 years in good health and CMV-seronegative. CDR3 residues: CASSFTGTSGSYEQYF. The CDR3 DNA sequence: TGTGCCAGTAGTTTTACCGGGACTAGCGGGAGCTACGAGCAGTACTTC.